The clone carrying this T cell receptor beta chain has only a few counts. The antigen remains undetermined. The sample originates from a study of CD8+ T cells in alopecia areata. Study-level findings and limits: TCRs were shared less clearly across patients than in mice, possibly for HLA-related reasons.

In each case, RNA was isolated and then reverse transcribed into cDNA as the sequencing template. The method was immunoSEQ multiplex PCR; TCRdb's version includes in-frame clones alone and lacks a portion of them. Among 120,000 or so clones, roughly 50% were seen once, and the ten largest hold 8% to 11%. Lesional scalp punch biopsies and peripheral blood came from alopecia areata patients. T lymphocytes (CD4+ and CD8+) were sorted from PBMCs. The CDR3 extends over 15 amino acids. V dropped 4 bases and J dropped 4; count of bases not matched to a gene: 6. Germline values: CDR1 SEHNR, CDR2 FQNEAQ (reference sequence).

The genes are TRBV7-9 and TRBJ2-5; 10 positions agree with TRBD2. Sequencing was performed on NKG2D-low CD8+ T cells sorted from blood. This receptor was obtained from a human donor with alopecia areata. CDR3 DNA sequence: TGTGCCAGCAGCTCTAGCGGGAGCGCCCCAGAGACCCAGTACTTC. Its translation is CASSSSGSAPETQYF. The full variable domain, completed using reference TRBV7-9 and TRBJ2-5, is DTGVSQNPRHKITKRGQNVTFRCDPISEHNRLYWYRQTLGQGPEFLTYFQNEAQLEKSRLLSDRFSAERPKGSFSTLEIQRTEQGDSAMYLCASSSSGSAPETQYFGPGTRLLVL.